This entry lists 5 T cell receptor delta chains sequenced from one sample in a study of gammadelta T cells in human blood. TCRdb re-called clones from the RT-PCR reads via CATT. The profile shows about 1,100 delta-chain clones, 20% to 25% of them singletons. Sequences were obtained from non-Vgamma9Vdelta2 gamma-delta T cells from infant blood. All receptors derive from a human donor.

In its sample, this clone ranks as medium-sized. A much more abundant neighbour one base away suggests this may be a read error. This chain joins TRDV2 and TRDJ1; 9 bases line up with TRDD3. The CDR3 consists of 16 residues. Trimming at V came to 0 bases and at J to 4 bases, leaving 8 bases not matched to a gene. Per the germline V gene, CDR1 is GEAIGNYY and CDR2 is EKD. CDR3: CACDTEGDTTDDKLIF. The CDR3 DNA sequence: TGTGCCTGTGACACCGAAGGGGATACGACAGACGATAAACTCATCTTT.

In regard to this clone: A read error may be the cause here, since a much bigger clone is one base away. This specimen includes other DNA sequences encoding the same CDR3. The chain has TRDV1 and TRDJ1; D is possibly TRDD3 (5 bases). Looked up from germline, CDR1 is TSWWSYY and CDR2 is QGS. The CDR3 sequence is 13 residues long. The CDR3 region is CALGEGAGERLIF. In DNA form, the CDR3 reads TGCGCTCTTGGGGAAGGAGCAGGGGAGCGGCTCATCTTT.

By sample share, this clone is medium-sized. V is TRDV1 and J is TRDJ2; 7 bases agree with TRDD3. The germline V gene has CDR1 TSWWSYY and CDR2 QGS. The CDR3 is made up of 20 amino acids. Losses at the gene ends were 6 bases for V and 7 bases for J; bases not matched to a gene: 26. The CDR3 loop is CALGVDSRQARRGGLAQLFF. The CDR3 bases are TGTGCTCTTGGTGTGGATTCCCGACAGGCCCGAAGGGGGGGATTAGCACAACTCTTCTTT.

By its share, this clone is medium-sized (0.01 to 0.1%). This chain joins TRDV1 and TRDJ1; 9 bases line up with TRDD3. Per the germline V gene, CDR1 is TSWWSYY and CDR2 is QGS. This CDR3 contains 24 residues. The V segment lost 4 bases and the J segment 0 bases; nucleotides outside the gene matches: 30. CDR3 bases: TGTGCTCTTGGGGTTACGTCGTTCCCCCGAACTGGGGGACCGCCTTCCCCTTACACCGATAAACTCATCTTT. Its protein is CALGVTSFPRTGGPPSPYTDKLIF.

This chain links TRDV1 with TRDJ1; the match to TRDD3 covers 10 bases. The CDR3 extends over 20 amino acids. Trimming cost V 2 bases and J 0 bases; bases outside gene matches: 15. CDR1 and CDR2 (germline): TSWWSYY, QGS. CDR3 protein: CALGEWVGLYWGIYTDKLIF. The DNA for the CDR3 is TGTGCTCTTGGGGAATGGGTGGGATTATACTGGGGGATCTACACCGATAAACTCATCTTT.